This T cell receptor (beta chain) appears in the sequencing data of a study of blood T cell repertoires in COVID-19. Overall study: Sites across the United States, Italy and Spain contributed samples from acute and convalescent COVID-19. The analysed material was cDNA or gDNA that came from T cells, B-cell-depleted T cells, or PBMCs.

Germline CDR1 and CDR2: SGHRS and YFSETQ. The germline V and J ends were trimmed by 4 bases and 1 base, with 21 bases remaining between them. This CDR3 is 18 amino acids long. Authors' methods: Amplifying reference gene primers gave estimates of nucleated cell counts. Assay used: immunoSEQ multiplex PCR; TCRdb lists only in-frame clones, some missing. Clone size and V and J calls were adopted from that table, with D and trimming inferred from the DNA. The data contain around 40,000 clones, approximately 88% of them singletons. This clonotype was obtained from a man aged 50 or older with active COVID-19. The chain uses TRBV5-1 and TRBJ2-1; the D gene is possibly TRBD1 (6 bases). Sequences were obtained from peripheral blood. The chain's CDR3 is CASSANPQGRYSYNEQFF. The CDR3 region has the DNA TGCGCCAGCAGCGCAAACCCGCAGGGGCGTTATTCCTACAATGAGCAGTTCTTC.